A selection of T cell receptor beta chains follows, all from one sample in a study of cytomegalovirus exposure and HLA in healthy donors. The protocol was immunoSEQ multiplex PCR, while the TCRdb copy is restricted to in-frame clones and leaves out a portion. The sample gives about 95,000 clones, approximately 80% of which show up once; 4.5% to 6% is in the top ten. Material: PBMCs. The receptors shown here come from a woman between 35 and 50 years old in good health and CMV-seronegative. Both conserved end residues are part of each CDR3.

v_call	j_call	cdr3_aa
TRBV6-1	TRBJ1-1	CASKTGYTEAFF
TRBV11-2	TRBJ1-2	CASSLVERELLF
TRBV28	TRBJ1-5	CASAAGAQPQHF
TRBV11-2	TRBJ2-3	CASSLGEAGGTDTQYF
TRBV11-1	TRBJ2-1	CASSLAAPNEQFF
TRBV5-1	TRBJ2-1	CASSLKVGLFRFYNEQFF
TRBV29-1	TRBJ1-2	CSVEDPHPMRDYGYTF
TRBV5-6	TRBJ2-1	CASSLASGLGNEQFF
TRBV30	TRBJ2-5	CAWGMGLGETQYF
TRBV29-1	TRBJ1-2	CSVEDQKGPNYGYTF
TRBV27	TRBJ1-5	CASSPLAGWNSQPQHF
TRBV5-1	TRBJ1-2	CASSVRGESSNYGYTF
TRBV7-3	TRBJ2-3	CASSLNGGGVDTQYF
TRBV18	TRBJ1-4	CASSPDRANEKLFF